The 21 T cell receptor beta chains below all came from one sample that was sequenced in a study of blood T cell repertoires in COVID-19. TCRdb keeps only in-frame clones here, not all; method: immunoSEQ multiplex PCR. The sample has 75,000 to 100,000 clones; around 80% are singletons. Sample: peripheral blood. The source is a human donor in a cohort sampled during active COVID-19.

This chain connects TRBV29-1 to TRBJ2-7, with 7 bases that match TRBD1. In germline, CDR1 is SQVTM, CDR2 ANQGSEA. This CDR3 is 13 amino acids long. J lost 4 bases, V lost 3 bases, and 6 bases had no gene match. CDR3 DNA sequence: TGCAGCGTTGAGTCAGGGGGTTTGTACGAGCAGTACTTC. Protein sequence: CSVESGGLYEQYF.

This clone was observed a single time. The V call is TRBV6-5, the J call TRBJ1-2; D is ambiguous. V dropped 2 bases and J dropped 3 bases, with 7 bases sitting between them. The CDR3 loop spans 13 amino acids. The germline V gene encodes CDR1 MNHEY and CDR2 SVGAGI. Here the CDR3 reads CASSYEAYYGYTF. The CDR3 nucleotides read TGTGCCAGCAGTTACGAGGCCTACTATGGCTACACCTTC.

The chain couples TRBV30 to TRBJ1-5, with D perhaps matching TRBD1 (5 bases). The CDR3 contains 13 residues. CDR1 is GTSNPN and CDR2 is SVGIG in the germline V gene (reference sequence). Between the trimmed V and J ends, which lost 5 bases and 4 bases, there was a span of 12 bases. DNA of the CDR3: TGTGCCTGGGGGATTCAGGGAAATCAGCCCCAGCATTTT. This codes for CAWGIQGNQPQHF.

Turning to this clone: The sample has other DNA sequences that encode this CDR3 too. The V call is TRBV20-1, the J call TRBJ2-7; maybe TRBD1 (5 bases). The germline CDR1 and CDR2 sequences are DFQATT and SNEGSKA (reference sequence). This CDR3 is built from 11 residues. V gave up 3 bases and J gave up 3 bases, with 6 bases separating them. CDR3 amino acids: CSASDSYEQYF. In nucleotides, the CDR3 is TGCAGTGCTAGCGACAGCTACGAGCAGTACTTC.

This sequence joins TRBV15 and TRBJ2-1; D perhaps matches TRBD2 (6 bases). Germline V gives CDR1 LNHNV, CDR2 YYDKDF (reference sequence). The CDR3 spans 16 residues. V was clipped by 2 bases and J by 6 bases, with 17 bases between them. For the CDR3, the DNA is TGTGCCACCAGCAGAAACCAGGGATGGGGGGTCAATGAGCAGTTCTTC. This sequence encodes CATSRNQGWGVNEQFF. Variable domain in full (rest from reference TRBV15 and TRBJ2-1): DAMVIQNPRYQVTQFGKPVTLSCSQTLNHNVMYWYQQKSSQAPKLLFHYYDKDFNNEADTPDNFQSRRPNTSFCFLDIRSPGLGDTAMYLCATSRNQGWGVNEQFFGPGTRLTVL.

The gene calls are TRBV5-4 and TRBJ2-1, with 14 positions matching TRBD2. Germline trimming cut 4 bases from V and 5 bases from J; bases unmatched to any gene: 5. Looked up from germline, CDR1 is SGHNT and CDR2 is YYREEE (reference sequence). The CDR3 is 16 amino acids. For the CDR3, the DNA is TGTGCCAGCAGCACCCGACTAGCGGGGGGGGACAATGAGCAGTTCTTC. Residues: CASSTRLAGGDNEQFF.

The rearrangement joins TRBV15 to TRBJ2-7; 7 bases match TRBD1. V lost 3 bases and J lost 5; bases outside the gene matches: 10. Germline loops: CDR1 LNHNV, CDR2 YYDKDF (reference sequence). This CDR3 contains 15 residues. The CDR3 DNA reads TGTGCCACCAGCAGGTCACCAGGGGGAATTGACGAGCAGTACTTC. Translated, it gives CATSRSPGGIDEQYF.

This clone has just a few counts. The V call is TRBV6-5, the J call TRBJ1-2; D call uncertain. Per the germline V gene, CDR1 is MNHEY and CDR2 is SVGAGI. V lost 8 bases to trimming and J lost 4 bases, with 11 bases between them. This CDR3 spans 12 amino acids. The DNA of the CDR3 is TGTGCCAGCTTCCTGAGGGTCTATGGCTACACCTTC. Encoded protein: CASFLRVYGYTF.

The CDR3 is CASSFRGATGELFF. The CDR3 DNA reads TGCGCCAGCAGCTTTCGGGGAGCCACCGGGGAGCTGTTTTTT. This sequence joins TRBV5-1 and TRBJ2-2; the D gene is possibly TRBD2 (5 bases). The V gene lost 2 bases and the J gene lost 4 bases, with 9 bases spanning the gap. The germline V gene has CDR1 SGHRS and CDR2 YFSETQ. The CDR3 is 14 residues long.

This chain connects TRBV7-6 to TRBJ1-3, with D possibly being TRBD1 (6 bases). From germline, CDR1 is SGHVS and CDR2 FNYEAQ. The CDR3 has 15 residues. Trimming shortened V by 5 bases and J by 3 bases, and 14 bases separated the two germline ends. The CDR3 reads CASSMRQEGGNTIYF. In DNA, the CDR3 is TGTGCCAGCAGCATGAGACAGGAAGGTGGAAACACCATATATTTT.

In this sample, this clone turned up once. The chain recombines TRBV5-4 with TRBJ2-5; perhaps TRBD1 as D (6 bases). This CDR3 is built from 15 residues. CDR1 is SGHNT and CDR2 is YYREEE in the germline V gene (reference sequence). V lost 4 bases and J 2 bases, leaving 15 bases between the germline ends. The CDR3 spells CASSATGTRQETQYF. The CDR3, as DNA: TGTGCCAGCAGCGCGACAGGTACTCGTCAAGAGACCCAGTACTTC.

This clone was picked up one time. The chain carries TRBV3-1 (or the pseudogene TRBV3-2) and TRBJ1-1, with D possibly being TRBD1 (6 bases). Germline loops: CDR1 LGHDT, CDR2 YNNKEL (reference sequence). CDR3 length: 13 amino acids. The V end was cut by 0 bases, the J end by 11 bases, with 13 bases between. The CDR3 sequence is CASSQDRGGGAFF. DNA for the CDR3: TGTGCCAGCAGCCAAGATCGGGGCGGGGGCGCTTTCTTT.

The V call is TRBV10-3, the J call TRBJ2-7, with TRBD1 identical over 8 bases. Germline V gives CDR1 ENHRY, CDR2 SYGVKD. This CDR3 region has 13 residues. Trimming removed 6 bases from V and 3 bases from J; junction bases left unmatched: 4. Written as DNA, the CDR3 is TGTGCCATCAGACAGACAGGGGACTACGAGCAGTACTTC. Protein sequence: CAIRQTGDYEQYF.

The genes are TRBV29-1 and TRBJ1-4, with D tentatively TRBD1 (6 bases). Germline V gene sequence: CDR1 SQVTM, CDR2 ANQGSEA. This CDR3 is 13 amino acids long. Deletions cut 6 bases from V and 3 bases from J, with 11 bases between. The CDR3 DNA reads as TGCAGCGTGGAACAGGGATCTAATGAAAAACTGTTTTTT. It translates to CSVEQGSNEKLFF. Complete variable domain (other parts from reference TRBV29-1 and TRBJ1-4): SAVISQKPSRDICQRGTSLTIQCQVDSQVTMMFWYRQQPGQSLTLIATANQGSEATYESGFVIDKFPISRPNLTFSTLTVSNMSPEDSSIYLCSVEQGSNEKLFFGSGTQLSVL.

V is TRBV5-6 and J is TRBJ1-2, with 9 bases aligning to TRBD1. The CDR3 has 16 amino acids. The trim removed 3 bases at V and 7 bases at J, leaving 13 bases unmatched. Germline values: CDR1 SGHDT, CDR2 YYEEEE. The CDR3 coding sequence is TGTGCCAGCAGCTCGACAGGGGGGCCCCTTGGGGTTGGCTACACCTTC. It codes for CASSSTGGPLGVGYTF.

The V gene is TRBV29-1, the J gene TRBJ2-2, with TRBD1 as a possible D gene (6 bases). The length of the CDR3 is 11 residues. CDR1 is SQVTM, CDR2 ANQGSEA, per germline. Trimming left V 2 bases short and J 14 bases short, with 12 bases between. In DNA, the CDR3 is TGCAGCGTTGAAACAGGGTTGGAACTGTTTTTT. This codes for CSVETGLELFF.

The V gene is TRBV5-4, the J gene TRBJ2-2; 7 bases map to TRBD2. Germline CDR1 reads SGHNT; CDR2 reads YYREEE (reference sequence). This CDR3 region has 15 residues. J lost 4 bases, V lost 4 bases, and 7 bases had no gene match. The CDR3 loop is CASSQGLVGTGELFF. The CDR3 DNA reads TGTGCCAGCAGCCAAGGACTAGTAGGCACCGGGGAGCTGTTTTTT.

The rearrangement joins TRBV28 to TRBJ2-1, with 7 bases matching TRBD1. Germline values: CDR1 MDHEN, CDR2 SYDVKM. The CDR3 loop spans 14 amino acids. V dropped 4 bases and J dropped 7; count of bases not matched to a gene: 7. This CDR3 is CASSSRQGRNEQFF. The CDR3, as DNA: TGTGCCAGCAGTTCCAGACAGGGCAGAAATGAGCAGTTCTTC.

This clone was seen just once. The V call is TRBV7-9, the J call TRBJ1-2; 8 nucleotides agree with TRBD1. This CDR3 region has 16 residues. Losses at the gene ends were 0 bases for V and 8 bases for J; bases not matched to a gene: 11. CDR1 is SEHNR, CDR2 FQNEAQ, per germline (reference sequence). CDR3 sequence (DNA): TGTGCCAGCAGCTTAGCGCTTGTCAGGGGGCGATCGGGCTACACCTTC. It codes for CASSLALVRGRSGYTF.

The chain recombines TRBV28 with TRBJ1-5; D ambiguous. CDR3 length equals 14 residues. Trimming shortened V by 5 bases and J by 2 bases, and 10 bases separated the two germline ends. From germline, CDR1 is MDHEN and CDR2 SYDVKM. CDR3 nucleotides: TGTGCCAGCAGTCCGGGTTCTGGCAATCAGCCCCAGCATTTT. Protein: CASSPGSGNQPQHF.

The rearrangement joins TRBV28 to TRBJ2-1; D might be TRBD2 (7 bases). V was shortened by 6 bases and J by 3 bases, with 12 bases between the two germline ends. Germline V gene sequence: CDR1 MDHEN, CDR2 SYDVKM. The CDR3 extends over 14 amino acids. The DNA for the CDR3 is TGTGCCAGCAGGGGGAGGGGGAGCTACAATGAGCAGTTCTTC. Protein product: CASRGRGSYNEQFF.